This TCR beta chain was found in a study of T cell repertoires in cytomegalovirus infection. Study overall: In public TCR beta signatures, there were indications of both CMV infection and matching HLA type.

The CDR3 runs to 14 residues. Germline CDR1 and CDR2: LGHNA and YNFKEQ. V was pared by 7 bases and J by 4 bases, with 14 bases between. This clonotype came up many times. Its antigen is as yet unknown. TCRdb processed the reads anew with MiXCR; each CDR3 protein has one entry. The sample consists of tens of thousands of distinct CDR3 sequences, 20% to 25% of them appearing once. This material consisted of CD8+ T cells from cultured PBMCs, taken from culture after CMV antigen stimulation. The receptor was isolated from a human donor in good health (CMV status not recorded). Some clones in this sample may be carry-over from other donors' samples. The gene calls are TRBV4-2 and TRBJ1-3; D possibly corresponds to TRBD1 (5 bases). The CDR3 is CASTELQGGNTIYF. The CDR3 region has the DNA TGTGCCAGCACCGAACTTCAGGGCGGAAACACCATATATTTT.